These 9 T cell receptor beta chains share one sample of origin, sequenced in a study of blood T cell repertoires in COVID-19. Assay used: immunoSEQ multiplex PCR; TCRdb lists only in-frame clones, some missing. The sample has over 130,000 clones, about 87% seen once; the top ten hold around 10%. Material: peripheral blood. These receptor sequences come from a woman older than 75 with acute or convalescent COVID-19.

A few counts support this clone. This chain joins TRBV30 and TRBJ2-2; 9 bases line up with TRBD1. The trim removed 2 bases at V and 1 base at J, leaving 5 bases unmatched. This CDR3 is 16 amino acids long. The germline CDR1 and CDR2 sequences are GTSNPN and SVGIG (reference sequence). The CDR3: CAWSTGTGRNTGELFF. The CDR3 nucleotides read TGTGCCTGGAGTACTGGGACAGGGAGGAACACCGGGGAGCTGTTTTTT.

V usage is TRBV5-1 and J usage is TRBJ2-6; D is unclear. The CDR3 has 16 residues. The V end lost 4 bases, the J end lost 1 base, and 12 bases lay between the germline ends. Germline loops: CDR1 SGHRS, CDR2 YFSETQ. The CDR3 region has the DNA TGCGCCAGCAGCAGGCAGGAAGCATCTGGGGCCAACGTCCTGACTTTC. It translates to CASSRQEASGANVLTF.

The chain couples TRBV7-9 to TRBJ2-6; maybe TRBD2 (5 bases). Germline V gene lookup returns CDR1 SEHNR and CDR2 FQNEAQ (reference sequence). This CDR3 has 13 amino acids. Trimming shortened V by 8 bases and J by 2 bases, and 7 bases separated the two germline ends. The CDR3 DNA reads as TGTGCCAGCCTGCGGGCTGGGGCCAACGTCCTGACTTTC. Its translation: CASLRAGANVLTF.

V usage is TRBV6-5 and J usage is TRBJ2-5; 9 nucleotides align to TRBD1. Germline trimming cut 4 bases from V and 5 bases from J; bases unmatched to any gene: 2. The germline gives CDR1 MNHEY, CDR2 SVGAGI. The CDR3 runs 13 residues. The CDR3 region is CASSFDRGETQYF. CDR3 DNA: TGTGCCAGCAGTTTCGACAGGGGGGAGACCCAGTACTTC.

The chain couples TRBV24-1 to TRBJ1-5, with 8 nucleotides matching TRBD1. The V and J ends lost 4 bases and 6 bases, in that order; junction bases with no gene match: 10. This CDR3 region has 16 residues. Germline CDR1 reads KGHDR; CDR2 reads SFDVKD. The CDR3 reads CATSEHRTGSRQPQHF. CDR3 in DNA: TGTGCCACCAGTGAGCACAGGACAGGGAGTCGTCAGCCCCAGCATTTT.

The chain links TRBV5-1 to TRBJ1-1; no clear D. Germline V gene lookup returns CDR1 SGHRS and CDR2 YFSETQ. V was trimmed by 3 bases and J by 1 base, leaving 13 bases between them. This CDR3 has 15 amino acids. The CDR3 coding sequence is TGCGCCAGCAGCTCCGCCCCAGGAGGGAACACTGAAGCTTTCTTT. This translates into CASSSAPGGNTEAFF. The whole variable domain, remainder taken from reference TRBV5-1 and TRBJ1-1, is KAGVTQTPRYLIKTRGQQVTLSCSPISGHRSVSWYQQTPGQGLQFLFEYFSETQRNKGNFPGRFSGRQFSNSRSEMNVSTLELGDSALYLCASSSAPGGNTEAFFGQGTRLTVV.

The table lists this clone with a count of one. The chain carries TRBV29-1 and TRBJ1-1; 8 bases fit TRBD1. Germline V CDR1 and CDR2: SQVTM, ANQGSEA. V was pared by 1 base and J by 5 bases, with 3 bases of the junction left unmatched. The CDR3 spans 13 residues. CDR3 region: CSVEGQGRTEAFF. The DNA for the CDR3 is TGCAGCGTTGAAGGACAGGGGAGGACTGAAGCTTTCTTT.

J is TRBJ2-3 and V is TRBV2; 9 bases are a match to TRBD1. Per germline, CDR1 SNHLY and CDR2 FYNNEI. This CDR3 has 14 amino acids. Unmatched junction bases numbered 8, after V lost 9 bases and J lost 4 bases. The CDR3: CARDRGFNSDTQYF. In DNA, the CDR3 is TGTGCCAGGGACAGGGGTTTCAATTCAGATACGCAGTATTTT.

The CDR3 DNA follows: TGTGCCAGCAGCTTAGGGTACAGGGAATCATATGGCTACACCTTC. Residues: CASSLGYRESYGYTF. The chain recombines TRBV7-2 with TRBJ1-2; tentatively, D is TRBD1 (6 bases). Looked up from germline, CDR1 is SGHTA and CDR2 is FQGNSA. V gave up 1 base and J gave up 5 bases, with 14 bases separating them. This CDR3 has 15 amino acids.